The 23 T cell receptor beta chains below come from one sample, sequenced in a study of blood T cells in healthy people across ages. For the second PCR, which ran for roughly 6 to 12 cycles, a sample-barcoded 5' primer and a J-beta primer mix were used. One entry per CDR3 protein results from TCRdb running MiXCR on the 5' RACE reads. The sample records hundreds of thousands of distinct CDR3 sequences, around 49% being singletons. The source material was blood. These receptors were collected from a man aged 25 to 45 in good health.

The V call is TRBV7-2, the J call TRBJ2-7; D gene ambiguous. Trimming shortened V by 2 bases and J by 1 base, and 9 bases separated the two germline ends. This CDR3 is built from 14 residues. Germline V gene sequence: CDR1 SGHTA, CDR2 FQGNSA. CDR3 in amino acids: CASSLSARSYEQYF. The CDR3, as DNA: TGTGCCAGCAGCTTATCCGCCAGATCCTACGAGCAGTACTTC.

This clonotype was counted a single time. This chain links TRBV28 with TRBJ2-4, with TRBD1 matching 9 bases. Germline loops: CDR1 MDHEN, CDR2 SYDVKM. The length of the CDR3 is 15 residues. J gave up 13 bases and V 5 bases, and 15 bases lay outside the gene matches. CDR3 nucleotides: TGTGCCAGCAGTAGTACCGGGACAGGGCGCAGGGAGCAGTACTTC. Amino acid sequence: CASSSTGTGRREQYF. Combining the CDR3 with reference TRBV28 and TRBJ2-4 gives the whole variable domain DVKVTQSSRYLVKRTGEKVFLECVQDMDHENMFWYRQDPGLGLRLIYFSYDVKMKEKGDIPEGYSVSREKKERFSLILESASTNQTSMYLCASSSTGTGRREQYFGAGTRLSVL.

The chain couples TRBV7-2 to TRBJ2-7, with D tentatively TRBD1 or TRBD2 (5 bases each). This CDR3 is built from 13 residues. Germline CDR1 SGHTA, CDR2 FQGNSA. Trimming removed 7 bases at V and 3 bases at J, with 13 bases between. CDR3 protein: CASTRDVDYEQYF. The CDR3 DNA reads TGTGCCAGCACCCGGGACGTGGACTACGAGCAGTACTTC.

The chain employs TRBV24-1 and TRBJ2-3; no clear D. Trimming took 4 bases from V and 5 from J, leaving 6 bases between them. The germline V gene encodes CDR1 KGHDR and CDR2 SFDVKD. The CDR3 runs 12 residues. The CDR3: CATSEDLDTQYF. CDR3 coding DNA: TGTGCCACCAGTGAGGACCTAGATACGCAGTATTTT.

The V call is TRBV6-2 or TRBV6-3, the J call TRBJ2-3; D remains unclear. The CDR3 spans 12 residues. Germline V gene sequence: CDR1 MNHEY, CDR2 SVGEGT. V lost 0 bases, J lost 6 bases, and 4 bases lay in between. The CDR3 reads CASSYSSDTQYF. DNA of the CDR3: TGTGCCAGCAGTTACTCCTCGGATACGCAGTATTTT.

The chain uses TRBV12-5 and TRBJ2-1; D ambiguous. Germline CDR1 reads LGHNT; CDR2 reads FRNRAP. The CDR3 has 13 amino acids. With 1 base removed from V and 9 bases from J, the gap between germline ends came to 10 bases. Here the CDR3 DNA reads TGTGCTAGTGGTTTGGGTCCGTCAAGTGAGCAGTTCTTC. Amino acids: CASGLGPSSEQFF.

CDR3 nucleotides: TGTGCCAGCAGCTTAGCCAGGGACGGGGGAGGCTACACCTTC. Translation: CASSLARDGGGYTF. This chain joins TRBV7-9 and TRBJ1-2; perhaps TRBD1 as D (5 bases). Trimming shortened V by 0 bases and J by 8 bases, and 13 bases separated the two germline ends. The CDR3 loop spans 14 amino acids. The V gene's germline CDR1 is SEHNR and CDR2 FQNEAQ (reference sequence).

The genes are TRBV18 and TRBJ2-7; TRBD1 agrees at 7 bases. Trimming took 4 bases from V and 6 from J; bases not matched to a gene: 6. The CDR3 consists of 13 residues. Germline values: CDR1 KGHSH, CDR2 LQKENI. CDR3 sequence (DNA): TGTGCCAGCTCACTGGGACAGCAAGGCGAGCAGTACTTC. Protein sequence: CASSLGQQGEQYF.

The count of this clonotype is one. The junction does not match germline at one end; this may be a read error. The chain carries TRBV20-1 and TRBJ1-2; D might be TRBD1 (5 bases). Germline CDR1 reads DFQATT; CDR2 reads SNEGSKA (reference sequence). There are 14 residues in the CDR3. The CDR3 nucleotides read TGCGGTGCTAGAGTTCGGGACGGAGATCTTGGCTACACCTTC. Translation: CGARVRDGDLGYTF.

The rearrangement joins TRBV27 to TRBJ2-3; D possibly matches TRBD1 or TRBD2 (5 bases each). The V end was cut by 5 bases, the J end by 2 bases, with 17 bases between. The CDR3 covers 16 residues. Germline CDR1 reads MNHEY; CDR2 reads SMNVEV (reference sequence). CDR3 coding DNA: TGTGCCAGCAGTGGGATGAGGGGACCCTTCACAGATACGCAGTATTTT. Translated: CASSGMRGPFTDTQYF.

Regarding this clonotype: One end of the junction is discordant with germline, which a read error may explain. This chain links TRBV11-1 with TRBJ1-6; D ambiguous. Germline CDR1 SGHAT, CDR2 FQDESV (reference sequence). CDR3 size: 17 residues. CDR3: CAGSLSAASSHNSPLHF. DNA for the CDR3: TGTGCCGGCAGCTTATCGGCGGCGAGCTCCCATAATTCACCCCTCCACTTT. Together with reference TRBV11-1 and TRBJ1-6, the CDR3 gives the full variable domain: EAEVAQSPRYKITEKSQAVAFWCDPISGHATLYWYRQILGQGPELLVQFQDESVVDDSQLPKDRFSAERLKGVDSTLKIQPAELGDSAMYLCAGSLSAASSHNSPLHFGNGTRLTVT.

This clonotype has a handful of counts. The chain links TRBV25-1 to TRBJ2-1, with a tentative D call TRBD1 (6 bases). Germline CDR1 MGHDK, CDR2 SYGVNS. The CDR3 contains 15 residues. The germline V and J ends were trimmed by 6 bases and 4 bases, with 16 bases remaining between them. The chain's CDR3 is CASSSIGTFYNEQFF. The CDR3 coding sequence is TGTGCCAGCAGCAGCATCGGGACATTTTACAATGAGCAGTTCTTC. The full variable domain, with the rest looked up from reference TRBV25-1 and TRBJ2-1, is EADIYQTPRYLVIGTGKKITLECSQTMGHDKMYWYQQDPGMELHLIHYSYGVNSTEKGDLSSESTVSRIRTEHFPLTLESARPSHTSQYLCASSSIGTFYNEQFFGPGTRLTVL.

Regarding this clonotype: Compared with germline, one end of the junction differs, possibly owing to a read error. The chain links TRBV20-1 to TRBJ2-1; 9 bases are a match to TRBD1. The CDR3 is 15 amino acids. CDR1 and CDR2 from the germline V gene are DFQATT and SNEGSKA (reference sequence). CDR3 DNA: TGCAGTGCTCAGTCGGACAGGGGCTCCTACAGTGAGCAGTTCTTC. Translation: CSAQSDRGSYSEQFF.

The chain couples TRBV5-1 to TRBJ1-5, with a tentative D call TRBD1 (6 bases). V shed 1 base and J shed 7 bases, with 15 bases lying between them. CDR1 is SGHRS and CDR2 is YFSETQ in the germline V gene. This CDR3 has 15 amino acids. CDR3 sequence: CASSLSPTGGQPQHF. The CDR3 DNA reads TGCGCCAGCAGCTTGAGTCCGACGGGGGGCCAGCCCCAGCATTTT.

As for this clonotype: Sequence at one end of the junction differs from germline and may be a read error. The genes are TRBV9 and TRBJ2-3; D is ambiguous. The CDR3 loop spans 12 amino acids. CDR1 is SGDLS and CDR2 is YYNGEE in the germline V gene. The CDR3, as DNA: TGTACCAGCAGCGTAAGCACAGATACGCAGTATTTT. Its protein is CTSSVSTDTQYF. The whole variable domain, remainder taken from reference TRBV9 and TRBJ2-3, is DSGVTQTPKHLITATGQRVTLRCSPRSGDLSVYWYQQSLDQGLQFLIQYYNGEERAKGNILERFSAQQFPDLHSELNLSSLELGDSALYFCTSSVSTDTQYFGPGTRLTVL.

This clonotype was counted between two and nine times. The chain recombines TRBV6-5 with TRBJ2-7; D ambiguous. The germline V gene has CDR1 MNHEY and CDR2 SVGAGI. This CDR3 is built from 14 residues. V was pared by 0 bases and J by 10 bases, with 16 bases between. CDR3 nucleotide sequence: TGTGCCAGCAGTTACTCCACCGAGCCCCGAAAACAGTACTTC. Translation gives CASSYSTEPRKQYF.

This rearrangement joins TRBV3-1 to TRBJ2-1, with D perhaps matching TRBD1 (6 bases). The CDR3 has 12 amino acids. V was cut by 7 bases and J by 9 bases, with 13 bases left in between. Germline V gene data show CDR1 as LGHDT and CDR2 as YNNKEL (reference sequence). The chain's CDR3 is CASTPGDREQFF. Written as DNA, the CDR3 is TGTGCCAGCACGCCAGGGGACCGTGAGCAGTTCTTC.

This chain uses TRBV5-5 with TRBJ1-1; no clear D gene. V gave up 6 bases and J gave up 4 bases, with 7 bases separating them. Germline V CDR1 and CDR2: SGHKS, YYEKEE (reference sequence). The CDR3 is 11 amino acids. CDR3 residues: CASKRGTEAFF. DNA for the CDR3: TGTGCCAGCAAACGCGGCACTGAAGCTTTCTTT.

In its sample, this clonotype was seen a few times. CDR3 sequence (DNA): TGCAGTGCCTTTGGCCAGGGAACTGCCGGGGAGCTGTTTTTT. Translating it yields CSAFGQGTAGELFF. This chain connects TRBV20-1 to TRBJ2-2; D perhaps matches TRBD1 (5 bases). In germline, CDR1 is DFQATT, CDR2 SNEGSKA (reference sequence). Trimming pared 6 bases from V and 6 bases from J, leaving 17 bases between. CDR3 length equals 14 residues.

The V call is TRBV4-1, the J call TRBJ2-7, with a tentative D call TRBD2 (5 bases). Germline-derived CDR1 and CDR2 are MGHRA and YSYEKL. Trimming pared 0 bases from V and 6 bases from J, leaving 18 bases between. The CDR3 loop spans 16 amino acids. The CDR3 DNA reads as TGCGCCAGCAGCCAAGATGGGCGGACTCCCCTTAGCGAGCAGTACTTC. Translated: CASSQDGRTPLSEQYF.

This chain joins TRBV29-1 and TRBJ1-2; tentatively, D is TRBD1 (5 bases). V was trimmed by 4 bases and J by 0 bases, leaving 9 bases between them. The CDR3 consists of 13 residues. Germline CDR1 and CDR2: SQVTM and ANQGSEA. The CDR3 bases are TGCAGCGTTGCGGGACGAGCTAACTATGGCTACACCTTC. Its translation is CSVAGRANYGYTF.

V and J are TRBV18 and TRBJ1-2; 7 bases line up with TRBD1. Germline values: CDR1 KGHSH, CDR2 LQKENI. The CDR3 is made up of 16 amino acids. With 3 bases clipped from V and 4 bases from J, the junction kept 11 bases outside the gene matches. The CDR3 nucleotides are TGTGCCAGCTCACCCGCAGCGACCGGGACAGTCTATGGCTACACCTTC. Its protein is CASSPAATGTVYGYTF.

This clonotype occurred a few times. The V gene is TRBV7-2, the J gene TRBJ2-1; possibly TRBD1 for D (6 bases). Between the trimmed V and J ends, which lost 3 bases and 6 bases, there was a span of 12 bases. The CDR3 has 14 amino acids. The germline V gene has CDR1 SGHTA and CDR2 FQGNSA. This chain's CDR3 is CASSFAGVANEQFF. CDR3 sequence (DNA): TGTGCCAGCAGCTTTGCAGGGGTGGCCAATGAGCAGTTCTTC.